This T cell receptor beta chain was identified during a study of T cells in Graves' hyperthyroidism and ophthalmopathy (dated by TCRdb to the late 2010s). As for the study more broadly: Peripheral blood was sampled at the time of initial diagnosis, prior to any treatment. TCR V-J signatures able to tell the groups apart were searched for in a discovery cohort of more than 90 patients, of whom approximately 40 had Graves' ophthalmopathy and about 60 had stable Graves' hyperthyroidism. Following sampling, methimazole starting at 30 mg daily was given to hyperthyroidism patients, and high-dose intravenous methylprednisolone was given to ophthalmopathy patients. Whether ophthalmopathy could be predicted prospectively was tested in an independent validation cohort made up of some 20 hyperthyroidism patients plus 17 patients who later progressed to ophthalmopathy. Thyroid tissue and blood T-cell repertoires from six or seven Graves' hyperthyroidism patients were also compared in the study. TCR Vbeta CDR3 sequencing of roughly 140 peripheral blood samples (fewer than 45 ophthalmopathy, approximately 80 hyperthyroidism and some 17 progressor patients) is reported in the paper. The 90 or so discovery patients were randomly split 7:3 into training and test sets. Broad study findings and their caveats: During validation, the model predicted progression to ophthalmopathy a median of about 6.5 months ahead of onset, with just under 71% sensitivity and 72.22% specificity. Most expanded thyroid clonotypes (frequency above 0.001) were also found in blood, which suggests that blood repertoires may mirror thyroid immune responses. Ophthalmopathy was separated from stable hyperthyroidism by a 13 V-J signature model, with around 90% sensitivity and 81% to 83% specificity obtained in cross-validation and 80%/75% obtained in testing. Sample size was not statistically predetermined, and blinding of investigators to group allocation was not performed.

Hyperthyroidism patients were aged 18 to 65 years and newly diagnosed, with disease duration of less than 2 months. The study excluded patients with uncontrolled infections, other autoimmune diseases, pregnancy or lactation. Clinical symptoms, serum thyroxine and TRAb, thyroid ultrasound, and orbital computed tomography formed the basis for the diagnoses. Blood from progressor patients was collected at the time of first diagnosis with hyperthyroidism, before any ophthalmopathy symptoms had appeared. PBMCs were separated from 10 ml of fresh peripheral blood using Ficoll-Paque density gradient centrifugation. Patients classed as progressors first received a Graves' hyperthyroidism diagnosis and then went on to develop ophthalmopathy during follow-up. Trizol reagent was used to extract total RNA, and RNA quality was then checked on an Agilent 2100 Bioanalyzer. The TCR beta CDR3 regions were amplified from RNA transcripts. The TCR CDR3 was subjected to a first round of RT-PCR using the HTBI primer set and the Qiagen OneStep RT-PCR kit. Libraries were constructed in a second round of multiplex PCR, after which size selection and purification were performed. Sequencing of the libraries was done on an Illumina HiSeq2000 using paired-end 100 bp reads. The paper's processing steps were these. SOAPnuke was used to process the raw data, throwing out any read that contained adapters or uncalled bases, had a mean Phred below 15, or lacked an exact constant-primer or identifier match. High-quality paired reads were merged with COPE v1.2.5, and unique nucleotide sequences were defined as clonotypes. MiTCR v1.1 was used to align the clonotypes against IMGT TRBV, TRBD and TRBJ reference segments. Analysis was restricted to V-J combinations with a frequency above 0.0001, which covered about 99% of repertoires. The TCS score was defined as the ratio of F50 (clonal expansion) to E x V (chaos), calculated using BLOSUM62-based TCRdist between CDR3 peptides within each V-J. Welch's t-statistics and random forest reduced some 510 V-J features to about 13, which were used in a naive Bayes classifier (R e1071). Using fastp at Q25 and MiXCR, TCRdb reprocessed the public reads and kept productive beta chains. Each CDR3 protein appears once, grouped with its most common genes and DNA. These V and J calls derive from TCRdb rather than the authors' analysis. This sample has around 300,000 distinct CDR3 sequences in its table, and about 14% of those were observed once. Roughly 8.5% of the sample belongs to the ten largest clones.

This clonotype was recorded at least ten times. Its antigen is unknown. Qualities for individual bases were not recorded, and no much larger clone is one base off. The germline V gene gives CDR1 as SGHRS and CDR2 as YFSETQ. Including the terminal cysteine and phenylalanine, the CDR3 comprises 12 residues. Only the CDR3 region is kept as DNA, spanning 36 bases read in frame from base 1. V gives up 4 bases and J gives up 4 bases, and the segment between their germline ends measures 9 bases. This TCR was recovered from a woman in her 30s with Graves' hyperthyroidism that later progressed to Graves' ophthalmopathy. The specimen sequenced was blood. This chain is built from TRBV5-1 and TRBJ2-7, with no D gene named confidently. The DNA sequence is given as TGCGCCAGCAGCGCGGAGAGGTACGAGCAGTACTTC. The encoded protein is CASSAERYEQYF.